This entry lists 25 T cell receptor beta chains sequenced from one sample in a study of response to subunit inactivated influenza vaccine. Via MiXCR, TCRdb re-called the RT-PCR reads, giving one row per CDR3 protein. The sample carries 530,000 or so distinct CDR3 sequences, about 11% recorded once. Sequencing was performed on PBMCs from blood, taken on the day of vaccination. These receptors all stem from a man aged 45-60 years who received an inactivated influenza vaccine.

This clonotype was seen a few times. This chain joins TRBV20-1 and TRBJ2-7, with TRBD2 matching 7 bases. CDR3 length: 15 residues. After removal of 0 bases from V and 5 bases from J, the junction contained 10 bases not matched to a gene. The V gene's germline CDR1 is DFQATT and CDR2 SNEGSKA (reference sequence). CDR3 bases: TGCAGTGCTAGAGACGTATCCGGGAGGCTAAACGAGCAGTACTTC. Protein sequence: CSARDVSGRLNEQYF.

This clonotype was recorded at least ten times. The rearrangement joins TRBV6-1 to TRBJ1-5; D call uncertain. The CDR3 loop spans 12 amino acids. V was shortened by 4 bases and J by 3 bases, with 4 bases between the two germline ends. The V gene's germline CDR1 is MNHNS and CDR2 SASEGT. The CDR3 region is CASSAYNQPQHF. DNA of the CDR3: TGTGCCAGCAGTGCCTACAATCAGCCCCAGCATTTT.

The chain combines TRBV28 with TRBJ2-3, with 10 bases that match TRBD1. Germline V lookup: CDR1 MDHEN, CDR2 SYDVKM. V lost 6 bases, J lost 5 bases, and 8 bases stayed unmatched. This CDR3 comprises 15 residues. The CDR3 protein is CASRPGQGVGDTQYF. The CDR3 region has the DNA TGTGCCAGCAGACCTGGACAGGGGGTTGGAGATACGCAGTATTTT.

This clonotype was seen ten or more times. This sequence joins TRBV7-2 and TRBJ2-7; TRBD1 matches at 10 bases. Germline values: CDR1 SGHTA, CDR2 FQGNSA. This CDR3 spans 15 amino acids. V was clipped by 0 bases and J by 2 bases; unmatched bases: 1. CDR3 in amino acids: CASSLAGTGAYEQYF. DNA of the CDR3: TGTGCCAGCAGCTTAGCCGGGACAGGGGCCTACGAGCAGTACTTC.

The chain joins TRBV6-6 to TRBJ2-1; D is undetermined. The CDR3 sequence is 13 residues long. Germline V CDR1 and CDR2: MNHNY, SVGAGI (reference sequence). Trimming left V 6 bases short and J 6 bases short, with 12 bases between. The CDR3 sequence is CASSRTPFNEQFF. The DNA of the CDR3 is TGTGCCAGCAGCCGAACACCATTCAATGAGCAGTTCTTC.

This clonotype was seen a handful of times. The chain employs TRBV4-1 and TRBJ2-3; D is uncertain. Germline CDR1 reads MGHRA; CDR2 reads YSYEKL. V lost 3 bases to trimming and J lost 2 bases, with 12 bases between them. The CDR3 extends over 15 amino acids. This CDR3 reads CASSQVGSPTDTQYF. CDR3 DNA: TGCGCCAGCAGCCAGGTCGGATCTCCCACAGATACGCAGTATTTT.

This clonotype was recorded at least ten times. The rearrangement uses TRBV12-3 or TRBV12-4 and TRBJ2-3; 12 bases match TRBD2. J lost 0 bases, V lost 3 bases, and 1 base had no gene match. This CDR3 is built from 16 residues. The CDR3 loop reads CASSLGTSGSTDTQYF. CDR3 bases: TGTGCCAGCAGTTTGGGGACTAGCGGGAGCACAGATACGCAGTATTTT.

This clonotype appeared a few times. CDR3 loop: CASQGHSSYNEQFF. The CDR3 nucleotides read TGTGCCAGCCAGGGACACAGCTCCTACAATGAGCAGTTCTTC. J is TRBJ2-1 and V is TRBV7-9, with a tentative D call TRBD1 (6 bases). This CDR3 spans 14 amino acids. Germline-derived CDR1 and CDR2 are SEHNR and FQNEAQ (reference sequence). V was trimmed by 8 bases and J by 0 bases, leaving 11 bases between them.

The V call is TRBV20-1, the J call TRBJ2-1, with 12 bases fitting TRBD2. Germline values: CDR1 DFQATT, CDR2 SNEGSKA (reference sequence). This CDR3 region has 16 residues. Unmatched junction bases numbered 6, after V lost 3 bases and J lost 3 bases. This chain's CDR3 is CSARPTSGGNYNEQFF. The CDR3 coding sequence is TGCAGTGCTAGGCCGACTAGCGGGGGTAACTACAATGAGCAGTTCTTC.

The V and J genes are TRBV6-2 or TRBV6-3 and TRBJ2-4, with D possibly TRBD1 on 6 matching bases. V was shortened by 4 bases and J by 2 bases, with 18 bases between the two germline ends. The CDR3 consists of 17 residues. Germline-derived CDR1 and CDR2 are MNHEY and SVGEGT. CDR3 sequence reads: CASSFVIRDIPKNIQYF. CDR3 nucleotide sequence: TGTGCCAGCAGTTTCGTCATCCGGGACATCCCCAAAAACATTCAGTACTTC.

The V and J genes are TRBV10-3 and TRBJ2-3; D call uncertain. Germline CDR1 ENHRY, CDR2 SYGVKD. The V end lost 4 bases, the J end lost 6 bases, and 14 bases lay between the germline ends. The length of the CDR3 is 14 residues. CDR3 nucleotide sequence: TGTGCCATCAGTGCCCGGGCCTTGAGGGATACGCAGTATTTT. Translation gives CAISARALRDTQYF.

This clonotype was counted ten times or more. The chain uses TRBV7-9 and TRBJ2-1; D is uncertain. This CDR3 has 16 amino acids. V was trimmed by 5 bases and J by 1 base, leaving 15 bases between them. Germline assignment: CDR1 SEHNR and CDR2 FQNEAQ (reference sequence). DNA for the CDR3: TGTGCCAGCAGCGATAGGCCCCAGCAGTCCTACAATGAGCAGTTCTTC. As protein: CASSDRPQQSYNEQFF.

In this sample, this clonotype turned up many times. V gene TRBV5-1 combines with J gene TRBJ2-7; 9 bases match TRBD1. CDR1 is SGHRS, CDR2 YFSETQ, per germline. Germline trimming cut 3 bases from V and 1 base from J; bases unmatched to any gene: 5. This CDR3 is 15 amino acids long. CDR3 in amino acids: CASSSTTGGSYEQYF. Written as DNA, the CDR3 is TGCGCCAGCAGCTCGACGACAGGGGGTTCCTACGAGCAGTACTTC.

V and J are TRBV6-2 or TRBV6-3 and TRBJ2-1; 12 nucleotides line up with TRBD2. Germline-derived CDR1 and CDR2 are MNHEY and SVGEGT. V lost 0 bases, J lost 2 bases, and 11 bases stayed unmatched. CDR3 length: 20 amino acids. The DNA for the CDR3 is TGTGCCAGCAGTTACTCGGGACTAGCGGGCACAGTAGCCACCTACAATGAGCAGTTCTTC. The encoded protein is CASSYSGLAGTVATYNEQFF.

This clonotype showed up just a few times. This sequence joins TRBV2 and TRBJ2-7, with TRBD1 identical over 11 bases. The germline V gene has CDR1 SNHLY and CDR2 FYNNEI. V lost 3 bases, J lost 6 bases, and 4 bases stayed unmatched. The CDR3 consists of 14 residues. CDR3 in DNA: TGTGCCAGCAGTGATCCGGGACAGGGGGTCGAGCAGTACTTC. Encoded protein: CASSDPGQGVEQYF. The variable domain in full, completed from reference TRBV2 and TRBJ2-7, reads EPEVTQTPSHQVTQMGQEVILRCVPISNHLYFYWYRQILGQKVEFLVSFYNNEISEKSEIFDDQFSVERPDGSNFTLKIRSTKLEDSAMYFCASSDPGQGVEQYFGPGTRLTVT.

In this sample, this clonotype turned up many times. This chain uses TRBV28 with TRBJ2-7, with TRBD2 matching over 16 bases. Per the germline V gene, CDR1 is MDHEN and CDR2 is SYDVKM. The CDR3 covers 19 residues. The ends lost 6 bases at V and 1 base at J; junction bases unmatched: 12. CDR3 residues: CASSSHGTSGRALSYEQYF. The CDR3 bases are TGTGCCAGCAGCTCCCACGGGACTAGCGGGAGGGCCTTATCCTACGAGCAGTACTTC.

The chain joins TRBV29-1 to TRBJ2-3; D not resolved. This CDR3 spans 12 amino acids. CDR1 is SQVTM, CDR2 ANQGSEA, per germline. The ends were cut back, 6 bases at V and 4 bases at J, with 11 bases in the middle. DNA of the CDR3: TGCAGCGTCACGCTTGGTTCAGATACGCAGTATTTT. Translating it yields CSVTLGSDTQYF.

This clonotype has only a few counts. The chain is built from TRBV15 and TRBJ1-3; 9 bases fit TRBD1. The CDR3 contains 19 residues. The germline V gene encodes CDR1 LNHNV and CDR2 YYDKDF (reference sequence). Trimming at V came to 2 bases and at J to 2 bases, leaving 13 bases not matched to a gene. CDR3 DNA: TGTGCCACCAGCAGATCCTGGGCCGGGACAGGGTTCACTGGAAACACCATATATTTT. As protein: CATSRSWAGTGFTGNTIYF.

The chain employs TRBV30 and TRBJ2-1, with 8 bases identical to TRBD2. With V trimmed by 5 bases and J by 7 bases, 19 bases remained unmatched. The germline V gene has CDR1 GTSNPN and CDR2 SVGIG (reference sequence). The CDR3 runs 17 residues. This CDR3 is CAWGVNRLAGLPNEQFF. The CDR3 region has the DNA TGTGCCTGGGGAGTAAACCGTCTAGCGGGCCTCCCAAATGAGCAGTTCTTC.

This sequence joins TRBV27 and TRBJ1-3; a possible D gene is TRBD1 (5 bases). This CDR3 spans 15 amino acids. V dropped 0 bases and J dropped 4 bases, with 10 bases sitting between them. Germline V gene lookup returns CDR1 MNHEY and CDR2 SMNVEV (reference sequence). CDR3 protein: CASSLSRGVGNTIYF. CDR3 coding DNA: TGTGCCAGCAGTTTATCGAGAGGGGTCGGAAACACCATATATTTT.

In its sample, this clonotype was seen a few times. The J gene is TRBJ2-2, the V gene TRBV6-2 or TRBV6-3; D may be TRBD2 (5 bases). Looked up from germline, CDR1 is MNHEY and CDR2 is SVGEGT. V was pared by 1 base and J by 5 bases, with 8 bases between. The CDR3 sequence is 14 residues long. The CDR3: CASSYWTVTGELFF. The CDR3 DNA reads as TGTGCCAGCAGTTACTGGACTGTAACCGGGGAGCTGTTTTTT.

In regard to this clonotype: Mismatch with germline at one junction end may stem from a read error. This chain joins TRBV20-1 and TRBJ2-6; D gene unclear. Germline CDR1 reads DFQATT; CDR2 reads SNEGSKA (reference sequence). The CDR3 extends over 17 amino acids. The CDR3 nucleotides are TGCTGTGCTAGAATACCCCTGCATTCCTCTGGGGCCAACGTCCTGACTTTC. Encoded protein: CCARIPLHSSGANVLTF.

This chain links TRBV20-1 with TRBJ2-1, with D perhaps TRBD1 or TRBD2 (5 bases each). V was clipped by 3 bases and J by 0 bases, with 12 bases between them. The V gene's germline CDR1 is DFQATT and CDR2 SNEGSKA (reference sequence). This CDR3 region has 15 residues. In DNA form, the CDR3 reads TGCAGTGCTAGTTTTTCAGGGAGCTCCTACAATGAGCAGTTCTTC. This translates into CSASFSGSSYNEQFF.

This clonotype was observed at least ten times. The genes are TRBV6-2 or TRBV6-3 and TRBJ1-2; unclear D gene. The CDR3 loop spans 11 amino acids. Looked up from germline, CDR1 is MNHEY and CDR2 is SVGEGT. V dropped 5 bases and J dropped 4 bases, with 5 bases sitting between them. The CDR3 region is CASSSSYGYTF. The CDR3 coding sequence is TGTGCCAGCAGTAGCAGCTATGGCTACACCTTC.

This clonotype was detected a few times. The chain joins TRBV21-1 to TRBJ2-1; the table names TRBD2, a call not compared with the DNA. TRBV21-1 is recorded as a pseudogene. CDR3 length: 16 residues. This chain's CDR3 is CASSHVAGVSYNEQFF. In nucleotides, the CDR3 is TGTGCCAGCAGCCACGTAGCGGGAGTTTCCTACAATGAGCAGTTCTTC.